The TCR beta chain under discussion was sequenced for a study of response to subunit inactivated influenza vaccine. Whole-study findings and limits: T cells newly recruited by each seasonal influenza vaccination are few, the authors suggested.

This CDR3 region has 13 residues. Trimming took 0 bases from V and 9 from J, leaving 11 bases between them. Only a few counts were recorded for this clonotype. Its antigen is not known. TCRdb itself ran the RT-PCR reads through MiXCR, one entry per CDR3 protein. Here the sample spans about 570,000 distinct CDR3 sequences, about 11% being singletons. These data also featured in a second study, about T cells expressing NK-cell markers. That source reports: Making the TCR beta cDNA relied on 5'RACE template switching with UMIs. Most of the eight sequenced donors tested HCMV-seropositive; one tested seronegative.

The V call is TRBV12-3 or TRBV12-4, the J call TRBJ1-1; no clear D. The specimen was PBMCs from blood, collected on the day of vaccination. The sequence came from a man aged 50 or older who received an inactivated influenza vaccine. The CDR3 sequence: CASSLALGSKAFF. CDR3 in DNA: TGTGCCAGCAGTTTAGCGCTCGGCTCCAAAGCTTTCTTT.